This TCR beta chain is drawn from a study of blood T cells in healthy people across ages. Trimming cost V 3 bases and J 2 bases; bases outside gene matches: 11. CDR3 length: 19 amino acids. The V gene's germline CDR1 is MGHRA and CDR2 YSYEKL. It was with a sample-barcoded 5' primer and a J-beta primer mix that a second PCR of roughly 6 to 11 cycles was run. One entry per CDR3 protein, called by TCRdb with MiXCR from the 5' RACE reads. The sample yields roughly 1.9 million distinct CDR3 sequences, roughly two fifths seen once. Sequencing was performed on blood. This clonotype originated in a human donor in good health. The J gene is TRBJ2-4, the V gene TRBV4-1; 12 bases map to TRBD2. The CDR3 region is CASSQTGLAGRISKNIQYF. The DNA of the CDR3 is TGCGCCAGCAGCCAGACCGGACTAGCGGGGAGGATTTCCAAAAACATTCAGTACTTC.